This T cell receptor beta chain was observed in a study of shared clonotypes between healthy human individuals. Overall study findings and caveats: Relative to their counterparts shared across all four donors, non-shared clonotypes exhibited diminished generation probabilities.

Assay used: immunoSEQ multiplex PCR; TCRdb lists only in-frame clones, some missing. The table shows over a million clones, with roughly 80% occurring only once. For this clone: Antigen: not known.

The CDR3 loop spans 15 amino acids. Germline CDR1 and CDR2: SNHLY and FYNNEI. V was pared by 3 bases and J by 0 bases, with 1 base of the junction left unmatched. This clonotype originated in a man aged 18 to 35 in good health. Sequencing input: memory CD4+ T cells sorted from blood. Subset: CD45RA-negative fraction. This rearrangement joins TRBV2 to TRBJ2-1; 8 nucleotides line up with TRBD2. The CDR3 region has the DNA TGTGCCAGCAGTGAGAGCGGGAGCTCCTACAATGAGCAGTTCTTC. Its protein is CASSESGSSYNEQFF.